These T cell receptor beta chains were read from a single sample in a study of blood T cell repertoires in COVID-19. The protocol was immunoSEQ multiplex PCR, while the TCRdb copy is restricted to in-frame clones and leaves out a portion. The repertoire holds about 260,000 clones, with 87% as singletons. Sequencing was carried out using peripheral blood. These TCRs come from a woman aged 40 to 50 who had recovered from COVID-19. Both conserved end residues are part of each CDR3. A D gene is named only where the DNA matches it firmly. The listing skips clone size in some rows; elsewhere it reads once, few, many or a size class.

clone_size j_call d_call v_call cdr3_aa cdr3_nt
. TRBJ2-5 TRBD1 TRBV5-1 CASSLRDRAWSETQYF TGCGCCAGCAGCCTTAGGGACAGGGCTTGGTCGGAGACCCAGTACTTC
. TRBJ1-4 TRBD1 TRBV15 CATSRTGTVPALFF TGTGCCACCAGCAGAACCGGGACAGTTCCAGCACTGTTTTTT
. TRBJ2-7 . TRBV6-5 CASSSKVIQRLHEQYF TGTGCCAGCAGTTCGAAGGTCATCCAGCGCCTCCACGAGCAGTACTTC
once TRBJ1-2 . TRBV7-9 CASSLGTGFYGYTF TGTGCCAGCAGCTTGGGCACAGGTTTCTATGGCTACACCTTC
. TRBJ2-3 . TRBV9 CASSPPNTDTQYF TGTGCCAGCAGCCCCCCTAACACAGATACGCAGTATTTT
. TRBJ1-1 TRBD1 TRBV7-2 CASSPRTGQRAFF TGTGCCAGCAGCCCACGAACGGGACAGAGAGCTTTCTTT
once TRBJ2-5 . TRBV9 CASSVNPTRSLQETQYF TGTGCCAGCAGCGTCAATCCCACTAGATCGCTTCAGGAGACCCAGTACTTC
. TRBJ1-1 . TRBV11-3 CASSLGHGTEAFF TGTGCCAGCAGCTTGGGGCATGGCACTGAAGCTTTCTTT
. TRBJ2-1 . TRBV6-2/TRBV6-3 CASSYPNTLKGVKYNEQFF TGTGCCAGCAGTTACCCTAATACGTTGAAGGGGGTCAAATACAATGAGCAGTTCTTC
. TRBJ1-1 . TRBV30 CAWSVAVEAFF TGTGCCTGGAGTGTAGCCGTTGAAGCTTTCTTT
few TRBJ1-2 TRBD1 TRBV19 CASSPGTGWGYTF TGTGCCAGTAGTCCCGGGACAGGGTGGGGCTACACCTTC
. TRBJ2-1 TRBD2 TRBV4-1 CASSRTTSGGKNYNEQFF TGCGCCAGCAGCCGAACGACTAGCGGGGGAAAAAACTACAATGAGCAGTTCTTC
once TRBJ2-2 TRBD1 TRBV7-2 CASSLDRVMPTGELFF TGTGCCAGCAGTTTGGACAGGGTGATGCCCACCGGGGAGCTGTTTTTT
. TRBJ1-2 . TRBV6-5 CASSSREGYGYTF TGTGCCAGCAGTAGCAGGGAGGGGTATGGCTACACCTTC
. TRBJ2-1 TRBD2 TRBV27 CASSLRYGGGDEQFF TGTGCCAGCAGTTTACGTTACGGGGGGGGAGATGAGCAGTTCTTC
. TRBJ2-1 . TRBV20-1 CSAGEQFF TGCAGTGCCGGTGAGCAGTTCTTC
. TRBJ1-6 TRBD1 TRBV2 CASSYRGSPSTLHF TGTGCCAGCAGTTACAGGGGTTCGCCGTCCACCCTCCACTTT
. TRBJ1-5 . TRBV6-5 CASSYSHRLDQPQHF TGTGCCAGCAGTTACTCGCACAGACTAGATCAGCCCCAGCATTTT